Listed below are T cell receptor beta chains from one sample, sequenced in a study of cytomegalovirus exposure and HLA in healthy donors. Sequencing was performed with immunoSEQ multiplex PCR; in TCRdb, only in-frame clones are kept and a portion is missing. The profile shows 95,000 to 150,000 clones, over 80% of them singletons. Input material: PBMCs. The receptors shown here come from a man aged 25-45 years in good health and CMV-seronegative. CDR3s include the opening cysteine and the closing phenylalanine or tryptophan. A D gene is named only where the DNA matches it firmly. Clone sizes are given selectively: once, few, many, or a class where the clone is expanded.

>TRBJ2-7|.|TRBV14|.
TGTGCCAGCAGCCAACACATGAAGCAATTAACTTTTAATAGCAACGAGCAGTACTTC
CASSQHMKQLTFNSNEQYF
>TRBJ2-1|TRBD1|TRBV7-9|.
TGTGCCAGCAGCTTCGACTCAGGGGGCGCCTACAATGAGCAGTTCTTC
CASSFDSGGAYNEQFF
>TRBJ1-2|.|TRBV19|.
TGTGCCAGTAAACGAGACACAGACTATGGCTACACCTTC
CASKRDTDYGYTF
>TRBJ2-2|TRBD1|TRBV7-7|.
TGTGCCAGCAGGTCACAGGGGTACACCGGGGAGCTGTTTTTT
CASRSQGYTGELFF
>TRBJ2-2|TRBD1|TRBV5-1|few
TGCGCCAGCAGCTCGGGCCCCCTACCAGGGGGCGTCAACGGGGAGCTGTTTTTT
CASSSGPLPGGVNGELFF
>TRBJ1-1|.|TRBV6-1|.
TGTGCCAGCAGTGTGACGGGTGCTGGCACTGAAGCTTTCTTT
CASSVTGAGTEAFF
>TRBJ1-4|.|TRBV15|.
TGTGCCACCAGCAGAGAAGGGAGCGTTGGTGCAACTAATGAAAAACTGTTTTTT
CATSREGSVGATNEKLFF
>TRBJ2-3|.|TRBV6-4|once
TGTGCCAGCAGTGAAGTATCGGGGGATACGCAGTATTTT
CASSEVSGDTQYF
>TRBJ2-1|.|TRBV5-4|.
TGTGCCAGCAGATCGGGACTCGATAACAATGAGCAGTTCTTC
CASRSGLDNNEQFF
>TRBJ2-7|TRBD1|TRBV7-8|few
TGTGCCAGCAGCTTAAGACAGGGGGGCTCCTACGAGCAGTACTTC
CASSLRQGGSYEQYF
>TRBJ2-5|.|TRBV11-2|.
TGTGCCAGCAGCTTCCTCGGAGAGACCCAGTACTTC
CASSFLGETQYF
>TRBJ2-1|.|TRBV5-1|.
TGCGCCAGCAGCTTGGCGGGGATCGATGAGCAGTTCTTC
CASSLAGIDEQFF
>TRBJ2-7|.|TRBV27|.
TGTGCCAGCAGCCTTCTGGGACAACTCTACGAGCAGTACTTC
CASSLLGQLYEQYF
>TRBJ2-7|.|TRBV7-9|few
TGTGCCAGCGGATCTGAAGGAGTGGGGGCAAGGGAGCAGTACTTC
CASGSEGVGAREQYF
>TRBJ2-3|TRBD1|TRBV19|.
TGTGCCAGTAGTATTTGGGACAGTAGCACAGATACGCAGTATTTT
CASSIWDSSTDTQYF
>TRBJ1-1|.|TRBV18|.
TGTGCCAGCTCACGGCGGGGGAACACTGAAGCTTTCTTT
CASSRRGNTEAFF
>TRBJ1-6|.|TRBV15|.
TGTGCCACCAGCAGGGACAGCTCCTATAATTCACCCCTCCACTTT
CATSRDSSYNSPLHF
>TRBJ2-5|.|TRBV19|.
TGTGCCAGTAGTTCAGGCTTAAGGGAGGAGACCCAGTACTTC
CASSSGLREETQYF
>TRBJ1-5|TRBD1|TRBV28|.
TGTGCCAGCGGAGGGGACAGGGGGCGGCAGCCCCAGCATTTT
CASGGDRGRQPQHF
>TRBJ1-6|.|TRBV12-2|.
TGTGCAAGTCGGAAGACGGACAGGATCAATTCACCCCTCCACTTT
CASRKTDRINSPLHF
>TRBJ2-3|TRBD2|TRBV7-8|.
TGTGCCAGCAGCTTAGGGACTAGCGGGGGCCCCACAGATACGCAGTATTTT
CASSLGTSGGPTDTQYF
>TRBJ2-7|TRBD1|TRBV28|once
TGTGCCATCCAGACAGGGGTCCACGAGCAGTACTTC
CAIQTGVHEQYF